Listed below are T cell receptor beta chains from one sample, sequenced in a study of blood T cell repertoires in COVID-19. This table comes from immunoSEQ multiplex PCR, and its TCRdb copy is limited to in-frame clones, with some not included. Among 300,000 to 400,000 clones listed, approximately 88% were seen once. The sequencing sample was made of PBMCs or T cells enriched from blood (not recorded which). The receptors here all came from a man aged 55 to 70 who had recovered from COVID-19. CDR3s include the opening cysteine and the closing phenylalanine or tryptophan. The order of the fields is CDR3 length, D gene, clone size, J gene, V gene, CDR3 protein, CDR3 DNA. A D gene is named only where the DNA matches it firmly. Clone size is given for some rows only: seen once, a few or many times, or a class if the clone is expanded.

13 NA once TRBJ1-1 TRBV28 CASSLGGQPGAFF TGTGCCAGCAGTTTAGGTGGACAGCCTGGGGCTTTCTTT
14 NA NA TRBJ2-1 TRBV4-3 CASSQEVSYNEQFF TGCGCCAGCAGCCAAGAGGTTAGCTACAATGAGCAGTTCTTC
15 TRBD2 NA TRBJ2-1 TRBV3-1/TRBV3-2 CASSPGLASYNEQFF TGTGCCAGCAGCCCGGGACTAGCTTCCTACAATGAGCAGTTCTTC
18 TRBD2 few TRBJ2-1 TRBV7-3 CASSLAASGPYNYNEQFF TGTGCCAGCAGCTTAGCGGCTAGCGGCCCATACAACTACAATGAGCAGTTCTTC
15 NA NA TRBJ2-2 TRBV5-1 CASSPRSGNTGELFF TGCGCCAGCAGCCCTCGGAGCGGGAACACCGGGGAGCTGTTTTTT
16 TRBD1 medium-sized TRBJ2-2 TRBV5-5 CASSPRDRENTGELFF TGTGCCAGCAGTCCCCGGGACAGGGAAAACACCGGGGAGCTGTTTTTT
16 NA NA TRBJ2-2 TRBV4-3 CASSRRGRANTGELFF TGCGCCAGCAGTCGAAGAGGCAGGGCGAACACCGGGGAGCTGTTTTTT
15 TRBD1 NA TRBJ2-2 TRBV7-2 CASSPTGGRTGELFF TGTGCCAGCAGCCCTACAGGGGGCCGAACCGGGGAGCTGTTTTTT
13 NA NA TRBJ2-5 TRBV19 CASSISLQETQYF TGTGCCAGTAGTATAAGCCTCCAAGAGACCCAGTACTTC
14 NA NA TRBJ2-5 TRBV9 CASSVEPDQETQYF TGTGCCAGCAGCGTAGAACCGGACCAAGAGACCCAGTACTTC
14 NA NA TRBJ2-5 TRBV6-5 CASSKPQLQETQYF TGTGCCAGCAGTAAACCTCAGTTACAAGAGACCCAGTACTTC
16 TRBD2 NA TRBJ2-3 TRBV7-9 CASSLYGTSGTDTQYF TGTGCCAGCAGCCTCTACGGGACTAGCGGTACAGATACGCAGTATTTT
15 NA NA TRBJ2-7 TRBV11-2 CASSLVPSPLYEQYF TGTGCCAGCAGCTTAGTTCCCTCCCCCCTTTACGAGCAGTACTTC
14 NA NA TRBJ1-3 TRBV4-3 CASSQGTVGNTIYF TGCGCCAGCAGCCAAGGGACAGTCGGAAACACCATATATTTT
15 TRBD1 NA TRBJ1-4 TRBV5-8 CASSLRQGANEKLFF TGTGCCAGCAGCTTGAGACAGGGAGCTAATGAAAAACTGTTTTTT
15 TRBD1 NA TRBJ2-1 TRBV7-2 CASSLRTGEYNEQFF TGTGCCAGCAGCTTAAGGACAGGTGAATACAATGAGCAGTTCTTC
14 TRBD1 NA TRBJ2-3 TRBV29-1 CSVEQGASTDTQYF TGCAGCGTCGAACAGGGGGCTAGCACAGATACGCAGTATTTT
14 NA NA TRBJ1-5 TRBV19 CASSIVEGDQPQHF TGTGCCAGTAGTATCGTTGAGGGTGATCAGCCCCAGCATTTT
18 TRBD1 NA TRBJ1-2 TRBV6-1 CASSELFQSGGYNYGYTF TGTGCCAGCAGTGAACTTTTTCAGTCAGGGGGGTATAACTATGGCTACACCTTC
13 NA NA TRBJ2-7 TRBV12-3/TRBV12-4 CASRYTGNNEQYF TGTGCCAGCAGGTACACAGGGAACAACGAGCAGTACTTC
13 NA NA TRBJ1-1 TRBV6-5 CASSFAGTTEAFF TGTGCCAGCAGTTTTGCGGGGACCACTGAAGCTTTCTTT
13 NA NA TRBJ1-2 TRBV28 CASTPADRTGYTF TGTGCCAGCACCCCGGCGGACAGAACTGGCTACACCTTC
15 TRBD1 NA TRBJ1-3 TRBV28 CASTTLPTGGNTIYF TGTGCCAGCACCACCCTCCCGACAGGGGGAAACACCATATATTTT
15 NA NA TRBJ2-4 TRBV11-1 CASSPTRVRGNIQYF TGTGCCAGCAGCCCCACACGGGTACGGGGAAACATTCAGTACTTC
16 TRBD1 NA TRBJ1-2 TRBV28 CASSFPRPGQGSGYTF TGTGCCAGCAGTTTTCCCAGACCGGGACAGGGCAGCGGCTACACCTTC
15 NA NA TRBJ1-6 TRBV3-1/TRBV3-2 CASSHGGQSNSPLHF TGTGCCAGCAGCCACGGTGGACAGAGCAATTCACCCCTCCACTTT
14 TRBD1 NA TRBJ1-6 TRBV6-5 CASSRDRANSPLHF TGTGCCAGCAGTCGGGACAGGGCCAATTCACCCCTCCACTTT
17 TRBD1 NA TRBJ2-1 TRBV18 CASSPAWGQGADNEQFF TGTGCCAGCTCACCTGCGTGGGGACAGGGGGCTGATAATGAGCAGTTCTTC
17 TRBD2 NA TRBJ2-6 TRBV9 CASSASGWSSGANVLTF TGTGCCAGCAGTGCTAGCGGGTGGAGCTCTGGGGCCAACGTCCTGACTTTC
14 TRBD2 NA TRBJ2-2 TRBV5-1 CASSLAGGGGELFF TGCGCCAGCAGTCTAGCGGGAGGTGGCGGGGAGCTGTTTTTT
15 TRBD1 NA TRBJ2-1 TRBV6-6 CASRDRLAGYNEQFF TGTGCCAGCAGGGACAGGCTAGCAGGTTACAATGAGCAGTTCTTC
15 NA NA TRBJ2-7 TRBV18 CASSPRTVTTYEQYF TGTGCCAGCTCACCGCGGACAGTTACTACCTACGAGCAGTACTTC
14 NA NA TRBJ1-1 TRBV5-4 CASSPTPTAVEAFF TGTGCCAGCAGCCCAACCCCCACAGCTGTTGAAGCTTTCTTT
18 TRBD2 NA TRBJ2-3 TRBV5-1 CASSSRGVTSGSTDTQYF TGCGCCAGCAGCTCTCGAGGGGTGACTAGCGGGAGCACAGATACGCAGTATTTT
19 NA NA TRBJ2-1 TRBV21-1 CASSKAYSGQGATYNEQFF TGTGCCAGCAGCAAAGCATATTCGGGACAGGGGGCGACCTACAATGAGCAGTTCTTC
13 NA NA TRBJ2-1 TRBV11-2 CASSLTLEGEQFF TGTGCCAGCAGCTTAACTCTTGAGGGTGAGCAGTTCTTC
15 NA NA TRBJ1-6 TRBV2 CASSESGGIGAPLHF TGTGCCAGCAGTGAGAGTGGGGGCATAGGGGCACCCCTCCACTTT
13 NA NA TRBJ1-2 TRBV18 CASSPDSNYGYTF TGTGCCAGCTCACCAGACAGCAACTATGGCTACACCTTC
16 TRBD2 NA TRBJ2-1 TRBV6-1 CASSGRLAALYNEQFF TGTGCCAGCAGTGGCAGACTAGCGGCCTTGTACAATGAGCAGTTCTTC
12 NA NA TRBJ2-3 TRBV6-1 CASSEFIDTQYF TGTGCCAGCAGTGAATTTATAGATACGCAGTATTTT
13 NA once TRBJ1-4 TRBV5-5 CASRRVPNEKLFF TGTGCCAGCAGGCGGGTCCCTAATGAAAAACTGTTTTTT
15 NA NA TRBJ1-4 TRBV5-6 CASSTTTGSNEKLFF TGTGCCAGCAGCACCACGACAGGCTCTAATGAAAAACTGTTTTTT
15 TRBD1 NA TRBJ2-5 TRBV15 CATSRARQGQETQYF TGTGCCACCAGCAGAGCGAGACAGGGCCAGGAGACCCAGTACTTC
15 TRBD2 NA TRBJ2-7 TRBV5-6 CASSMWTSGRGEQYF TGTGCCAGCAGCATGTGGACTAGCGGTAGGGGCGAGCAGTACTTC
13 TRBD1 NA TRBJ2-5 TRBV5-1 CASRGQGGETQYF TGCGCCAGCAGGGGACAGGGAGGAGAGACCCAGTACTTC
12 NA NA TRBJ2-5 TRBV29-1 CSVLGQQETQYF TGCAGCGTCCTCGGACAGCAAGAGACCCAGTACTTC
14 NA NA TRBJ2-7 TRBV2 CASGGTAGSYEQYF TGTGCCAGCGGTGGAACGGCGGGCTCCTACGAGCAGTACTTC
15 NA NA TRBJ2-2 TRBV11-1 CASSLLRGGTGELFF TGTGCCAGCAGCTTATTACGGGGAGGCACCGGGGAGCTGTTTTTT
13 NA NA TRBJ1-2 TRBV11-2 CASSQEGSHGYTF TGTGCCAGCAGCCAAGAAGGGAGCCATGGCTACACCTTC
14 TRBD1 once TRBJ1-4 TRBV19 CASSTTGTNEKLFF TGTGCCAGTAGTACGACAGGGACTAATGAAAAACTGTTTTTT
15 TRBD1 NA TRBJ1-3 TRBV4-1 CASSRDRVGGNTIYF TGCGCCAGCAGCCGGGACAGGGTGGGTGGAAACACCATATATTTT